This TCR beta chain originates from a study of cytomegalovirus exposure and HLA in healthy donors. Study background: It was reported in a later analysis that the same platform had been used for the 90 to 150 validation repertoires as for the 550 to 750 first-cohort repertoires.

Libraries were prepared by immunoSEQ multiplex PCR; TCRdb keeps only in-frame clonotypes and omits some of them. The repertoire holds around 93,000 clones, approximately 81% seen once, with 20% to 25% in the top ten. V lost 0 bases, J lost 7 bases, and 19 bases lay in between. The CDR3 extends over 16 amino acids. Germline CDR1 is SGHRS and CDR2 is YFSETQ. Input material: PBMCs. The sequence was collected from a man aged 18 to 30 in good health and CMV-seropositive. The rearrangement uses TRBV5-1 and TRBJ1-2, with a possible D match to TRBD1 (5 bases). The CDR3 region is CASSLAPRGGAGGYTF. CDR3 in DNA: TGCGCCAGCAGCTTGGCCCCTCGGGGAGGGGCTGGTGGCTACACCTTC.